A single sample gave rise to the 11 T cell receptor beta chains below, sequenced in a study of cytomegalovirus exposure and HLA in healthy donors. Measured with immunoSEQ multiplex PCR; TCRdb has only the in-frame clones, and not every one. Of roughly 130,000 clones in the sample, roughly 86% were seen once. The sample was PBMCs. The source of these receptors is a young man in good health and CMV-seronegative.

The chain recombines TRBV9 with TRBJ2-3, with D unclear. The CDR3 contains 15 residues. Per germline, CDR1 SGDLS and CDR2 YYNGEE. Trimming took off 0 bases at V and 4 bases at J, with 12 bases between the two ends. The CDR3: CASSVEQHYADTQYF. The DNA of the CDR3 is TGTGCCAGCAGCGTAGAGCAACACTACGCAGATACGCAGTATTTT.

The J gene is TRBJ2-3, the V gene TRBV6-5, with a weak D call TRBD2 (6 bases). Germline-derived CDR1 and CDR2 are MNHEY and SVGAGI. Trimming removed 6 bases at V and 8 bases at J, with 18 bases between. This CDR3 has 14 amino acids. The CDR3 region has the DNA TGTGCCAGCAGCCCGCGGGAAGTCCGGGGTACGCAGTATTTT. It encodes CASSPREVRGTQYF.

The chain joins TRBV9 to TRBJ2-7, with TRBD1 as a possible D gene (7 bases). The germline V gene encodes CDR1 SGDLS and CDR2 YYNGEE. This CDR3 comprises 15 residues. V lost 0 bases and J 4 bases, leaving 14 bases between the germline ends. CDR3 loop: CASSVEGGGAYEQYF. CDR3 coding DNA: TGTGCCAGCAGCGTAGAAGGAGGGGGCGCGTACGAGCAGTACTTC.

The chain joins TRBV6-5 to TRBJ1-2; perhaps TRBD1 as D (5 bases). V was shortened by 7 bases and J by 1 base, with 13 bases between the two germline ends. The CDR3 has 14 amino acids. Germline CDR1 MNHEY, CDR2 SVGAGI. The CDR3 nucleotides read TGTGCCAGCACTCGACTAGGGGATAACTATGGCTACACCTTC. This translates into CASTRLGDNYGYTF.

The J gene is TRBJ1-2, the V gene TRBV7-2; D unresolved. The germline V gene has CDR1 SGHTA and CDR2 FQGNSA. This CDR3 is built from 12 residues. V gave up 5 bases and J gave up 5 bases, with 9 bases separating them. The DNA of the CDR3 is TGTGCCAGCAGCGATAACAGTTATGGCTACACCTTC. Its translation: CASSDNSYGYTF.

This clone has a single count. The genes are TRBV5-4 and TRBJ2-7; maybe TRBD2 (7 bases). Germline V CDR1 and CDR2: SGHNT, YYREEE (reference sequence). This CDR3 is built from 15 residues. V was cut by 3 bases and J by 3 bases, with 16 bases left in between. This CDR3 reads CASSWGSGGNYEQYF. DNA for the CDR3: TGTGCCAGCAGCTGGGGGTCGGGGGGCAACTACGAGCAGTACTTC.

The gene calls are TRBV27 and TRBJ1-4; the D is unclear. The germline gives CDR1 MNHEY, CDR2 SMNVEV (reference sequence). Between the trimmed V and J ends, which lost 9 bases and 8 bases, there was a span of 19 bases. The length of the CDR3 is 14 residues. The CDR3 loop reads CASGDRRKTEKLFF. CDR3 in DNA: TGTGCCAGTGGAGACCGCCGAAAGACGGAAAAACTGTTTTTT.

The chain employs TRBV9 and TRBJ2-2; 7 nucleotides line up with TRBD2. The CDR3 has 17 amino acids. With V trimmed by 0 bases and J by 2 bases, 7 bases remained unmatched. The germline gives CDR1 SGDLS, CDR2 YYNGEE. The CDR3, as DNA: TGTGCCAGCAGCGTAGCTTGGGCTAGCGGCAACACCGGGGAGCTGTTTTTT. It yields the protein CASSVAWASGNTGELFF.

The chain joins TRBV15 to TRBJ2-5; weak D call: TRBD2 (5 bases). There are 15 residues in the CDR3. With 3 bases removed from V and 7 bases from J, the gap between germline ends came to 18 bases. The germline gives CDR1 LNHNV, CDR2 YYDKDF (reference sequence). The CDR3, as DNA: TGTGCCACCAGCAGCGGTGTTGTAGCGAAGGCGACCCAGTACTTC. It encodes CATSSGVVAKATQYF.

The V gene is TRBV19, the J gene TRBJ1-2, with D tentatively TRBD1 (6 bases). V was trimmed by 5 bases and J by 8 bases, leaving 12 bases between them. Germline CDR1 LNHDA, CDR2 SQIVND (reference sequence). This CDR3 has 12 amino acids. The CDR3 loop reads CASSAGARGYTF. The CDR3 DNA is TGTGCCAGTAGTGCGGGGGCCCGCGGCTACACCTTC.

The chain joins TRBV15 to TRBJ2-1; 7 bases are a match to TRBD1. The germline gives CDR1 LNHNV, CDR2 YYDKDF (reference sequence). The trim removed 3 bases at V and 5 bases at J, leaving 4 bases unmatched. CDR3 length: 14 residues. The CDR3 loop reads CATSRRGQHNEQFF. The CDR3 nucleotides are TGTGCCACCAGCAGGAGGGGACAGCACAATGAGCAGTTCTTC.